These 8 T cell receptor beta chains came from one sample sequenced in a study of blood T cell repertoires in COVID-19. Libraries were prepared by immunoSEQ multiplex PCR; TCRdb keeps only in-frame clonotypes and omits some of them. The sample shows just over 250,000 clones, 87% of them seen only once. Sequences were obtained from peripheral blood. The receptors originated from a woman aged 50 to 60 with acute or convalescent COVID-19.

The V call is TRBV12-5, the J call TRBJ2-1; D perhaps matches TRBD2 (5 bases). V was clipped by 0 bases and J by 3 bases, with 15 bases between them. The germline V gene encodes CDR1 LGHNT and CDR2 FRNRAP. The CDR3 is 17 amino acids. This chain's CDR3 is CASGLVLTGEIYNEQFF. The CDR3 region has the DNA TGTGCTAGTGGTTTGGTTTTGACCGGGGAGATCTACAATGAGCAGTTCTTC.

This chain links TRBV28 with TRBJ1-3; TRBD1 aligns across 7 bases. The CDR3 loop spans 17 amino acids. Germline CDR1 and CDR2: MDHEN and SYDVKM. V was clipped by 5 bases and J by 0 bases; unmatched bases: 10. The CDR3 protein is CASSPPGQTFSGNTIYF. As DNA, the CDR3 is TGTGCCAGCAGTCCCCCGGGACAGACCTTCTCTGGAAACACCATATATTTT.

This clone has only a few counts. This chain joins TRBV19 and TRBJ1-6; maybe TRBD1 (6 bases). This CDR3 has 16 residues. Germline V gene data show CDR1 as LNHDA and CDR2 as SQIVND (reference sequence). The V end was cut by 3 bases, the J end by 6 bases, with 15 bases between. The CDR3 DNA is TGTGCCAGTAGTATCCTGTGGACAGCGATTAATTCACCCCTCCACTTT. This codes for CASSILWTAINSPLHF.

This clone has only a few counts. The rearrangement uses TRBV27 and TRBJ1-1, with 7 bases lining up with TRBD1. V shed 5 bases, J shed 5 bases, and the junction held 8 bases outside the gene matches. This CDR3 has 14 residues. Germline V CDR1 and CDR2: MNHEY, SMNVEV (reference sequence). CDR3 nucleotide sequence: TGTGCCAGCAGTCTGAGACAGGGTCGAACTGAAGCTTTCTTT. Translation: CASSLRQGRTEAFF.

As DNA, the CDR3 is TGTGCCAGCAGTGGGGACAGGGGAGAAGCTTTCTTT. Its protein product is CASSGDRGEAFF. V gene TRBV2 combines with J gene TRBJ1-1, with TRBD1 matching 10 bases. V shed 4 bases and J 8 bases; nucleotides not matched to a gene: 1. Germline assignment: CDR1 SNHLY and CDR2 FYNNEI. The CDR3 runs to 12 residues.

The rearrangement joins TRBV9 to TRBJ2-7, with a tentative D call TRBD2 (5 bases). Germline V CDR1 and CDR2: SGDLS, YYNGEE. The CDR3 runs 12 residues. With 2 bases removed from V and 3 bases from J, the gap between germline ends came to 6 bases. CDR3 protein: CASSVGDYEQYF. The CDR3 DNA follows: TGTGCCAGCAGCGTCGGGGACTACGAGCAGTACTTC.

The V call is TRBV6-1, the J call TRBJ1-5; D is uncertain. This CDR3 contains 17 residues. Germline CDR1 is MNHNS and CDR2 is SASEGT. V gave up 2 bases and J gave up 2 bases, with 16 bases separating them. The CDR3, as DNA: TGTGCCAGCAGTGAATATGGAGACACAGCGGGCAATCAGCCCCAGCATTTT. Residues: CASSEYGDTAGNQPQHF.

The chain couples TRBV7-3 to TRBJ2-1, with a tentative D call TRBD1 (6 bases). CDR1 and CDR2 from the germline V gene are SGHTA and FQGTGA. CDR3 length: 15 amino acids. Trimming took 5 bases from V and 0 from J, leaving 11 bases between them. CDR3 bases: TGTGCCAGCAGCAACAGGGCGAGCTCCTACAATGAGCAGTTCTTC. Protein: CASSNRASSYNEQFF.